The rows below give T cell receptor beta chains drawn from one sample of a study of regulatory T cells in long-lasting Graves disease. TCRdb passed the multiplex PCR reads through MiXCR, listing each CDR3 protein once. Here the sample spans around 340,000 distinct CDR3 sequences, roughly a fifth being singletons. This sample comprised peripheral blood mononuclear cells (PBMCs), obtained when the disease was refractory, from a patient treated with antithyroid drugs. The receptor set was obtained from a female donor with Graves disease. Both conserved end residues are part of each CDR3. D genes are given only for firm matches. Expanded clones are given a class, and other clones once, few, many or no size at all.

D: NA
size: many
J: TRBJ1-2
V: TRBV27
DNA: TGTGCCAGCAGTTTATCGGGGCGGAACTATGGCTACACCTTC
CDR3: CASSLSGRNYGYTF

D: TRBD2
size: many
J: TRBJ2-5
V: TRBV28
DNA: TGTGCCAGCAGTCTGGGACTAGCGGGAGTTGAGACCCAGTACTTC
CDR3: CASSLGLAGVETQYF

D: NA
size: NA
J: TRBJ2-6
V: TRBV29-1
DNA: TGCAGCGTTGGTGGAGGCCCCCTCTCTGGGGCCAACGTCCTGACTTTC
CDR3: CSVGGGPLSGANVLTF

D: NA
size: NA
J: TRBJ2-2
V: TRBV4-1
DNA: TGCGCCAGCAGCCTTTCAGCGGAAAACACCGGGGAGCTGTTTTTT
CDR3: CASSLSAENTGELFF

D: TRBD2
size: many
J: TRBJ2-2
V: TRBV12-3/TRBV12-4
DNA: TGTGCCAGCAGTTTTCTAGCGGGGGTTACCGGGGAGCTGTTTTTT
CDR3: CASSFLAGVTGELFF

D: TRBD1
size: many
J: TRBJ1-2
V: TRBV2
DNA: TGTGCCAGCAGCGGAGGACAGGGGCGGTATGGCTACACCTTC
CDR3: CASSGGQGRYGYTF

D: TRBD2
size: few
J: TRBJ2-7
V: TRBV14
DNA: TGTGCCAGCAGCCAAATGCTACTAGCGAGCTCCTACGAGCAGTACTTC
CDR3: CASSQMLLASSYEQYF

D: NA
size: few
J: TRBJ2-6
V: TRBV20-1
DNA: TGCAGTGCTAGACAGGGCCGCTCTGGGGCCAACGTCCTGACTTTC
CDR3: CSARQGRSGANVLTF

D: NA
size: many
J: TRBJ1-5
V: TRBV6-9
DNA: TGTGCCAGCAGTTACGGTCGGGAAAGCAATCAGCCCCAGCATTTT
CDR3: CASSYGRESNQPQHF

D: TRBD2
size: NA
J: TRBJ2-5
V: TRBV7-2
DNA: TGTGCCAGCAGCTTGACTAGCGGGAGGGCTGTGACCCAGTACTTC
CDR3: CASSLTSGRAVTQYF

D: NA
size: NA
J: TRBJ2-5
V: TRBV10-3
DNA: TGTGCCATCGGCGAAGGGCGAAGGGAGACCCAGTACTTC
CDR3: CAIGEGRRETQYF